This T cell receptor (beta chain) was captured in a study of beta chain features in type 1 diabetes. Findings of the study overall: When Type 1 diabetes patients were examined, their TCRB CDR3s proved moderately but significantly shorter in all four CD4+ subsets.

The CDR3 spans 13 residues. The V gene's germline CDR1 is LNHDA and CDR2 SQIVND (reference sequence). With 4 bases removed from V and 5 bases from J, the gap between germline ends came to 9 bases. Isolated RNA was reverse transcribed in full, so expressed TCRB transcripts were sequenced. Naive, central memory and regulatory T cell samples yielded roughly 3.5 million reads on average. Clones were sequenced by immunoSEQ multiplex PCR, and TCRdb holds only the in-frame ones, with some missing. The table records 860,000 or so clones, roughly a sixth of them present only once. This clone showed up just a few times. As yet, its antigen is unknown.

The sample taken for sequencing was naive CD4+ T cells from blood. This receptor was identified in a woman younger than 30 in good health. The rearrangement uses TRBV19 and TRBJ1-5; D perhaps matches TRBD1 (6 bases). The CDR3 protein is CASSTRGYQPQHF. Here the CDR3 DNA reads TGTGCCAGTAGTACGAGGGGGTATCAGCCCCAGCATTTT.